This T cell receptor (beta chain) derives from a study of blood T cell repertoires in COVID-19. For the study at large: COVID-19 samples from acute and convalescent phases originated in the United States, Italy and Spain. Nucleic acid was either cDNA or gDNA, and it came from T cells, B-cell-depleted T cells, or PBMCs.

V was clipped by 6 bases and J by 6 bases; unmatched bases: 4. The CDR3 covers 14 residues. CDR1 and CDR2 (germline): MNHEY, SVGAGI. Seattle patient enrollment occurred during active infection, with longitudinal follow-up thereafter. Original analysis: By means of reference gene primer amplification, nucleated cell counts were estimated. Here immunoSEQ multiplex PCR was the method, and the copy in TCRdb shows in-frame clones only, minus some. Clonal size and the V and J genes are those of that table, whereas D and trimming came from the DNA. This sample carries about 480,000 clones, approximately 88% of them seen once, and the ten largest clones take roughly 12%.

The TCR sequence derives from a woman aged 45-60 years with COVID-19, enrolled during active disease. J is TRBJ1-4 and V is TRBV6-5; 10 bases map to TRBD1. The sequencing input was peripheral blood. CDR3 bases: TGTGCCAGCAGCTGGACAGGGGGTGATGAAAAACTGTTTTTT. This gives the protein CASSWTGGDEKLFF.